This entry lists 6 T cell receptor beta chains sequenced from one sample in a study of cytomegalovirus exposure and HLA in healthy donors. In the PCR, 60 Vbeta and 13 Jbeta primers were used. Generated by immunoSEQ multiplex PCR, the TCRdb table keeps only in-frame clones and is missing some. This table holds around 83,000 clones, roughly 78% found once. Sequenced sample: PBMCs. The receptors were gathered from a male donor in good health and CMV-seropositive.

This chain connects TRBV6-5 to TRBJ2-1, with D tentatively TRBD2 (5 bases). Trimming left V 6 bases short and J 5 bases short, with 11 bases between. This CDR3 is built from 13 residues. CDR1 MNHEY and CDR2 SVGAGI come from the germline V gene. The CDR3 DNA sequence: TGTGCCAGCAGGGCGAGGGCCAACAATGAGCAGTTCTTC. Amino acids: CASRARANNEQFF.

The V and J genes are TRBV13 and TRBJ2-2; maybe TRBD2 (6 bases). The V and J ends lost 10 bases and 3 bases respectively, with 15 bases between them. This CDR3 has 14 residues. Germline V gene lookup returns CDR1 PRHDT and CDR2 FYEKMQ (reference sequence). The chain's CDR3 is CATKGGDDTGELFF. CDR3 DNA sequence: TGTGCCACCAAGGGAGGAGACGACACCGGGGAGCTGTTTTTT.

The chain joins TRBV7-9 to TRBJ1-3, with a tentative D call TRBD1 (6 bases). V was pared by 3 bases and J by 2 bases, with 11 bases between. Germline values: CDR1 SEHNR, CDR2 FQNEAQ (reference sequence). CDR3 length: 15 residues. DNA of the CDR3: TGTGCCAGCAGCTTCGCGGGGGCGGCTGGAAACACCATATATTTT. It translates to CASSFAGAAGNTIYF.

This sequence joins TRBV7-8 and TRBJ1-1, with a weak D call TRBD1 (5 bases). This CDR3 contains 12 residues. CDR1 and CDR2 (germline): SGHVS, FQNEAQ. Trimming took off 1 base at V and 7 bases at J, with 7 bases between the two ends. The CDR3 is CASSLGRGEAFF. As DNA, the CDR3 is TGTGCCAGCAGCTTAGGGAGGGGTGAAGCTTTCTTT.

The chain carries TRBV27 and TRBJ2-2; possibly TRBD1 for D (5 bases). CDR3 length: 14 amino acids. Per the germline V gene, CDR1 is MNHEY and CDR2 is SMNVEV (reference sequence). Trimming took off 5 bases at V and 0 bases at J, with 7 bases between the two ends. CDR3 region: CASSPGTNTGELFF. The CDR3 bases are TGTGCCAGCAGTCCAGGGACGAACACCGGGGAGCTGTTTTTT.

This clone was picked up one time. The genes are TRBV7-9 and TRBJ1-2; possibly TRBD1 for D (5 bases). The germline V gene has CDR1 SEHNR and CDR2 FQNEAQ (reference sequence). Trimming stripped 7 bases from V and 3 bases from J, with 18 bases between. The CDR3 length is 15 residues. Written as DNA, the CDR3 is TGTGCCAGCACCTACCTACAGGCCTGGGACTATGGCTACACCTTC. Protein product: CASTYLQAWDYGYTF.